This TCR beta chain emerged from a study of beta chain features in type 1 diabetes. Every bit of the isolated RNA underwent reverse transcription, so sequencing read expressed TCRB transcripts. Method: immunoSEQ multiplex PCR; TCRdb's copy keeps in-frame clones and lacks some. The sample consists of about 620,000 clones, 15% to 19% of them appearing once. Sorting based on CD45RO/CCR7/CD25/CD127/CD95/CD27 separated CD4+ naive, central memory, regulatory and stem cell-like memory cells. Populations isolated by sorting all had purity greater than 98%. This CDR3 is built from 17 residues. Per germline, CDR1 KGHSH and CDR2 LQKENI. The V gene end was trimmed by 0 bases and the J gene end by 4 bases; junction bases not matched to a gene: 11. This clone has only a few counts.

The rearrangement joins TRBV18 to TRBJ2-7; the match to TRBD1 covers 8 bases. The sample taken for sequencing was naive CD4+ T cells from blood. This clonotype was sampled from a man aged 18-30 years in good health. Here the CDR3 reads CASSPPGRRQGRYEQYF. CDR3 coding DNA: TGTGCCAGCTCACCACCGGGTCGGCGACAGGGGAGGTACGAGCAGTACTTC.